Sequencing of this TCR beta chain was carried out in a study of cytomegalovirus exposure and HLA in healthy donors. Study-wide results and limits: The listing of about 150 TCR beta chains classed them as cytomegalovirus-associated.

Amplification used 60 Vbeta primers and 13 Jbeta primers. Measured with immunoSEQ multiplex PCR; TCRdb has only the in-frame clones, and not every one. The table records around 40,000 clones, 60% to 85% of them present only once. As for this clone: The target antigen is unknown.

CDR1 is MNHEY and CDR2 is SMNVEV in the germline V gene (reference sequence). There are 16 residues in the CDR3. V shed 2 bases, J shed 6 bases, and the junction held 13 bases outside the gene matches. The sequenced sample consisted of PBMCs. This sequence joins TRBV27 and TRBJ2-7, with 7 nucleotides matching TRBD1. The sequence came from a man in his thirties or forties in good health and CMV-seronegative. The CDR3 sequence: CASSLNHRTGQSEQYF. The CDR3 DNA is TGTGCCAGCAGTTTAAACCACCGGACAGGACAAAGCGAGCAGTACTTC.